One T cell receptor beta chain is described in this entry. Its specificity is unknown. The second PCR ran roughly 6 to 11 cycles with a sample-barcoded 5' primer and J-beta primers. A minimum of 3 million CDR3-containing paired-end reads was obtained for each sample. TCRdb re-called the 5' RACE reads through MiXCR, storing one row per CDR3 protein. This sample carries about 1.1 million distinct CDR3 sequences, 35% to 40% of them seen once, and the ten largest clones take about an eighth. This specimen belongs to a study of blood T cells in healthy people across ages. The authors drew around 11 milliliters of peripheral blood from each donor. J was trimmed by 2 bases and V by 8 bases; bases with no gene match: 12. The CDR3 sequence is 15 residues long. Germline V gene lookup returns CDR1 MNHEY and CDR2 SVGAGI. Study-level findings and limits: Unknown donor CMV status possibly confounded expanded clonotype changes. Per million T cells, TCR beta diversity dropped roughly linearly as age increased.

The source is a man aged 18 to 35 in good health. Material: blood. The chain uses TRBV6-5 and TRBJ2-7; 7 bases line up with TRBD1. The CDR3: CASGPVDRTTYEQYF. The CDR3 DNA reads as TGTGCCAGCGGCCCCGTGGACAGGACAACCTACGAGCAGTACTTC.